This is a list of T cell receptor beta chains from one sample in a study of shared clonotypes between healthy human individuals. Clones were read by immunoSEQ multiplex PCR, and TCRdb kept only the in-frame ones, dropping some. The repertoire has more than 150,000 clones, approximately 95% of them found once; the top ten carry 0.067%. The sample comprised naive CD4+ T cells sorted from blood. The receptors were gathered from a young woman in good health. The CDR3 runs from the conserved cysteine through the conserved F or W. A D gene is named only where the DNA matches it firmly. Only part of the rows carry a size: once, few, many, or a class if the clone is expanded.

DNA,CDR3,length,V,D,size,J
TGTGCCAGCAGCGACAGGGTTTTTTGGGAGTACCAAGAGACCCAGTACTTC,CASSDRVFWEYQETQYF,17,TRBV28,TRBD1,NA,TRBJ2-5
TGTGCCAGCAGCAATGGATACGGCCGGGCCTACGAGCAGTACTTC,CASSNGYGRAYEQYF,15,TRBV11-3,NA,NA,TRBJ2-7
TGTGCCAGTAGTATAGGACTTAACACCGGGGAGCTGTTTTTT,CASSIGLNTGELFF,14,TRBV19,NA,once,TRBJ2-2
TGTGCCAGCAGTCAACAGGGGCGAAACTCCTACGAGCAGTACTTC,CASSQQGRNSYEQYF,15,TRBV2,TRBD1,once,TRBJ2-7
TGTGCCAGTATGACTAGCGGGAGTTTAGAAGAGCAGTACTTC,CASMTSGSLEEQYF,14,TRBV28,TRBD2,once,TRBJ2-7
TGCGCCAGCAGCTTGGATCCTAGCGGGACCTCCTACGAGCAGTACTTC,CASSLDPSGTSYEQYF,16,TRBV5-1,TRBD2,NA,TRBJ2-7
TGTGCCAGCAGACTCCAAGCAGATACGCAGTATTTT,CASRLQADTQYF,12,TRBV28,NA,NA,TRBJ2-3
TGTGCCATCAGTGTTTTTTATTCCAGGGGAGGCAACGAGCAGTACTTC,CAISVFYSRGGNEQYF,16,TRBV10-3,NA,NA,TRBJ2-7
TGTGCCAGCTCACCTGGCAGAAGCAATGAGCAGTTCTTC,CASSPGRSNEQFF,13,TRBV18,NA,NA,TRBJ2-1
TGCGCCAGCAGCCCCCAAGGGTCTGGAAACACCATATATTTT,CASSPQGSGNTIYF,14,TRBV5-1,NA,NA,TRBJ1-3
TGTGCCAGCAGCTCGCCAACAGAGAGGGCCACTGAAGCTTTCTTT,CASSSPTERATEAFF,15,TRBV5-5,NA,NA,TRBJ1-1
TGTGCCAGCAATAGGAGGTATTTTAATCAGCCCCAGCATTTT,CASNRRYFNQPQHF,14,TRBV28,NA,NA,TRBJ1-5
TGTGCCAGCAGTTACCGGGACAGATATAGCAATCAGCCCCAGCATTTT,CASSYRDRYSNQPQHF,16,TRBV6-5,TRBD1,NA,TRBJ1-5
TGTGCCAGCTCACCATCAGGGGTAGCGGGGGTCTACGAGCAGTACTTC,CASSPSGVAGVYEQYF,16,TRBV18,TRBD2,NA,TRBJ2-7
TGTGCCAGCAGTTCCTATGAGCGGGAGCGAGGCGAGCAGTACTTC,CASSSYERERGEQYF,15,TRBV28,TRBD2,NA,TRBJ2-7
TGCGCCAGCAAAACCATCCATACTAGCGGGGATGAGCAGTTCTTC,CASKTIHTSGDEQFF,15,TRBV5-1,TRBD2,NA,TRBJ2-1
TGTGCCAGCAGCTTAGGGCAAGACTTGCAGTCCTACGAGCAGTACTTC,CASSLGQDLQSYEQYF,16,TRBV7-9,NA,NA,TRBJ2-7
TGTGCCACACGGAAGATAGGACTAGATCAAGAGACCCAGTACTTC,CATRKIGLDQETQYF,15,TRBV6-1,TRBD2,NA,TRBJ2-5
TGTGCCAGCTCACCACCCAATTCACCCCTCCACTTT,CASSPPNSPLHF,12,TRBV18,NA,NA,TRBJ1-6
TGTGCCAGCAGTAGGGAGGGATACGAGCAGTACTTC,CASSREGYEQYF,12,TRBV2,TRBD2,NA,TRBJ2-7
TGTGCCAGCTCACCACAGGGTGGTGTACCTAATTCACCCCTCCACTTT,CASSPQGGVPNSPLHF,16,TRBV18,NA,NA,TRBJ1-6
TGTGCCAGCAGCTCCGCCGACAGGGGAGGTCAGCCCCAGCATTTT,CASSSADRGGQPQHF,15,TRBV7-1,TRBD1,NA,TRBJ1-5
TGTGCCAGCAGCTGGTCGGACGAGCAGTACTTC,CASSWSDEQYF,11,TRBV7-9,NA,NA,TRBJ2-7
TGTGCCAGCAGCTTCCGGGGGGCTGGTGAGCAGTACTTC,CASSFRGAGEQYF,13,TRBV11-1,NA,NA,TRBJ2-7
TGTGCCAGCAGTAGGACAGGGAATCTGAACACTGAAGCTTTCTTT,CASSRTGNLNTEAFF,15,TRBV28,TRBD1,NA,TRBJ1-1